Included here is one TCR beta chain sequence, with context. The sample is drawn from a study of CD4 and CD8 cells across lung adenocarcinoma regions. TCRdb analysed the PCR reads with MiXCR anew, one entry per CDR3 protein. The sample includes about 5,500 distinct CDR3 sequences, roughly 45% seen only once; the top ten take roughly 87%. Trimming removed 0 bases at V and 4 bases at J, with 13 bases between. Germline V CDR1 and CDR2: SGHAT, FQNNGV. The CDR3 length is 16 residues. The chain employs TRBV11-2 and TRBJ2-1; D gene uncertain. The TCR comes from a male donor with lung adenocarcinoma. The CD4 and CD8 labels of this study may be unreliable. Sequencing was done on a sample of CD8+ T cells from the margin of a lung tumor. As DNA, the CDR3 is TGTGCCAGCAGCTTAGATTTTATGGCAGAGTACAATGAGCAGTTCTTC. Translating it yields CASSLDFMAEYNEQFF.